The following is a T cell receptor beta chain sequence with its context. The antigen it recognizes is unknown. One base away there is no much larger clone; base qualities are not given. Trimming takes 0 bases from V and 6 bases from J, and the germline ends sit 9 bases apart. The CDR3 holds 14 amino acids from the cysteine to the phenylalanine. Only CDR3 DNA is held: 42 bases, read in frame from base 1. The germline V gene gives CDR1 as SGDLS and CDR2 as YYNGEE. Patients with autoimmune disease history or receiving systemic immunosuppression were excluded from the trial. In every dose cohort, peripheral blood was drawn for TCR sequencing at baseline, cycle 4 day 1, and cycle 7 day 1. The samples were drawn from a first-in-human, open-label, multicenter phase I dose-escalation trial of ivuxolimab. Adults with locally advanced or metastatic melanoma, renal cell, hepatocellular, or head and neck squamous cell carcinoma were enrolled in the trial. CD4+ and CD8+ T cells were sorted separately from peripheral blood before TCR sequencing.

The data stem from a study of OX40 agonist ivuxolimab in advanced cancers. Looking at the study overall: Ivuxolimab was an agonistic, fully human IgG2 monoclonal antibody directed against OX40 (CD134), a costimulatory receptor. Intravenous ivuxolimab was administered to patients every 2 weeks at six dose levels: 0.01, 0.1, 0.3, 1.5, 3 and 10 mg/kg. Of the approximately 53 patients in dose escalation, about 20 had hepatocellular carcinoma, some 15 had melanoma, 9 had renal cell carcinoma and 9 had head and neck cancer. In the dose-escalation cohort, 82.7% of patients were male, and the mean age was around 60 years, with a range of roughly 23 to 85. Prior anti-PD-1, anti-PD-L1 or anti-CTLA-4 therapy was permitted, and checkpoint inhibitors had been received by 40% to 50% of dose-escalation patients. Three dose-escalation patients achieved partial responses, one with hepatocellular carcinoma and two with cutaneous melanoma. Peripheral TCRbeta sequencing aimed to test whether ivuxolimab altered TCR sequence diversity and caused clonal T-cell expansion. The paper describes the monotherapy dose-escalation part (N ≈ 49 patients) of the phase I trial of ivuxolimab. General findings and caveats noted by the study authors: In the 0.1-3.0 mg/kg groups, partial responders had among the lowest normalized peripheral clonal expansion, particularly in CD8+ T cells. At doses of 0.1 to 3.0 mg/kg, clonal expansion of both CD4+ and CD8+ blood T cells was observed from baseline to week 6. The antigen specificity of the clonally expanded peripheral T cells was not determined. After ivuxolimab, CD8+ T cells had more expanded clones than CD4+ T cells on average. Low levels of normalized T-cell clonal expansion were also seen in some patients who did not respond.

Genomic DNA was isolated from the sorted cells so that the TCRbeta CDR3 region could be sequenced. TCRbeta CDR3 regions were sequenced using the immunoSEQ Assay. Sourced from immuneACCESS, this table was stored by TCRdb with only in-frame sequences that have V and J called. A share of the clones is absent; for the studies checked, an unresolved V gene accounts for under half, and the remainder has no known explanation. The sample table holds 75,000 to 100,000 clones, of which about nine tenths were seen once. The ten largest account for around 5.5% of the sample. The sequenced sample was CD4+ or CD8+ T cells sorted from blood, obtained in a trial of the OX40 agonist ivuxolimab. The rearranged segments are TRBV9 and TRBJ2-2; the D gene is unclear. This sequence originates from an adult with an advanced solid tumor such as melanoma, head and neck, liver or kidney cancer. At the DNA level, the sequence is TGTGCCAGCAGCGTAGGAAGGGTCCCCGGGGAGCTGTTTTTT. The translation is CASSVGRVPGELFF.